One sample yielded the 19 T cell receptor beta chains listed below, sequenced in a study of cytomegalovirus exposure and HLA in healthy donors. This PCR relied on a set of 60 Vbeta primers and 13 Jbeta primers. Libraries were prepared by immunoSEQ multiplex PCR; TCRdb keeps only in-frame clonotypes and omits some of them. The table includes 100,000 to 150,000 clones, less than 85% detected once. Source material: PBMCs. The receptors originated from a man in his forties in good health and CMV-seronegative.

This rearrangement joins TRBV5-1 to TRBJ2-5; TRBD2 aligns across 9 bases. This CDR3 contains 12 residues. The V segment lost 6 bases and the J segment 3 bases; nucleotides outside the gene matches: 0. CDR1 SGHRS and CDR2 YFSETQ come from the germline V gene. The chain's CDR3 is CASKRGEETQYF. The CDR3 nucleotides read TGCGCCAGCAAGCGGGGGGAAGAGACCCAGTACTTC.

This clone was counted once. The chain joins TRBV25-1 to TRBJ1-2, with TRBD1 matching 11 bases. Germline V gene data show CDR1 as MGHDK and CDR2 as SYGVNS. V trimming: 3 bases; J trimming: 4 bases; junction bases outside the gene matches: 7. CDR3 size: 16 residues. The CDR3 region has the DNA TGTGCCAGCAGTGAGTCGCCGGGACAGGGGGTCTATGGCTACACCTTC. Residues: CASSESPGQGVYGYTF.

The rearrangement joins TRBV5-1 to TRBJ1-4; 8 bases line up with TRBD1. CDR1 and CDR2 from the germline V gene are SGHRS and YFSETQ. V lost 4 bases and J lost 8; bases outside the gene matches: 10. The CDR3 sequence is 15 residues long. The CDR3 is CASSRTGQGGEKLFF. The CDR3 DNA reads TGCGCCAGCAGCCGGACAGGACAGGGAGGGGAAAAACTGTTTTTT.

The chain has TRBV5-5 and TRBJ2-2; a possible D gene is TRBD2 (6 bases). The length of the CDR3 is 14 residues. From germline, CDR1 is SGHKS and CDR2 YYEKEE (reference sequence). Trimming pared 0 bases from V and 6 bases from J, leaving 9 bases between. CDR3 coding DNA: TGTGCCAGCAGCTTGGCTTCGGGGGCCGGGGAGCTGTTTTTT. It yields the protein CASSLASGAGELFF.

The chain recombines TRBV30 with TRBJ2-7; tentatively, D is TRBD2 (6 bases). The CDR3 runs 13 residues. Germline CDR1 reads GTSNPN; CDR2 reads SVGIG (reference sequence). Trimming cost V 5 bases and J 6 bases, with 17 bases left between them. The CDR3 region is CAWETSQRGEQYF. CDR3 DNA sequence: TGTGCCTGGGAGACTAGTCAGAGAGGCGAGCAGTACTTC. Using reference TRBV30 and TRBJ2-7 for the parts outside the CDR3, the full variable domain is SQTIHQWPATLVQPVGSPLSLECTVEGTSNPNLYWYRQAAGRGLQLLFYSVGIGQISSEVPQNLSASRPQDRQFILSSKKLLLSDSGFYLCAWETSQRGEQYFGPGTRLTVT.

The chain carries TRBV28 and TRBJ2-5; 8 bases are a match to TRBD2. The CDR3 length is 14 residues. V lost 5 bases and J lost 1; bases outside the gene matches: 3. Germline V CDR1 and CDR2: MDHEN, SYDVKM. DNA of the CDR3: TGTGCCAGCAGTCCCGGGACTAGCCAAGAGACCCAGTACTTC. Protein: CASSPGTSQETQYF.

The rearrangement uses TRBV5-1 and TRBJ2-6, with 10 bases lining up with TRBD1. Germline lookup yields CDR1 SGHRS and CDR2 YFSETQ. The V and J ends lost 3 bases and 0 bases, in that order; junction bases with no gene match: 3. The CDR3 spans 17 residues. CDR3 nucleotide sequence: TGCGCCAGCAGCTCCGGGACAGGGGCCTCTGGGGCCAACGTCCTGACTTTC. This encodes CASSSGTGASGANVLTF.

The CDR3 DNA is TGTGCCAGCAGCAGTGTTAGTGATTCACCCCTCCACTTT. Translated, it gives CASSSVSDSPLHF. This rearrangement joins TRBV11-2 to TRBJ1-6; no definite D call. The CDR3 spans 13 residues. Germline V gene data show CDR1 as SGHAT and CDR2 as FQNNGV. V lost 5 bases and J 8 bases, leaving 10 bases between the germline ends.

The chain combines TRBV6-5 with TRBJ2-5; the D is unclear. V gave up 0 bases and J gave up 5 bases, with 10 bases separating them. Germline CDR1 reads MNHEY; CDR2 reads SVGAGI. The CDR3 is made up of 14 amino acids. In DNA form, the CDR3 reads TGTGCCAGCAGTTACTCGGGTAGGCGGGAGACCCAGTACTTC. Amino acid sequence: CASSYSGRRETQYF.

J is TRBJ2-3 and V is TRBV6-6, with 9 bases fitting TRBD1. V was clipped by 5 bases and J by 6 bases; unmatched bases: 3. The CDR3 sequence is 13 residues long. Germline V gene lookup returns CDR1 MNHNY and CDR2 SVGAGI (reference sequence). This CDR3 reads CASSGTGRDTQYF. CDR3 nucleotides: TGTGCCAGCAGTGGGACAGGGAGGGATACGCAGTATTTT.

This rearrangement joins TRBV4-1 to TRBJ1-3; TRBD1 is a possible D gene (6 bases). This CDR3 comprises 16 residues. Trimming pared 4 bases from V and 5 bases from J, leaving 18 bases between. CDR1 is MGHRA and CDR2 is YSYEKL in the germline V gene. CDR3 sequence (DNA): TGCGCCAGCAGCCCCTTTTGGGCAGGGGCTAGAAACACCATATATTTT. Its protein product is CASSPFWAGARNTIYF.

The chain combines TRBV6-6 with TRBJ2-5, with 8 bases fitting TRBD2. Germline assignment: CDR1 MNHNY and CDR2 SVGAGI (reference sequence). The CDR3 spans 15 residues. V gave up 0 bases and J gave up 4 bases; unmatched junction bases: 4. CDR3 nucleotides: TGTGCCAGCAGTTACTCGACGCTAGCGGGAGAGACCCAGTACTTC. It translates to CASSYSTLAGETQYF.

This chain's CDR3 is CASNDRTTNEKLFF. In DNA, the CDR3 is TGTGCCAGCAACGACAGGACAACTAATGAAAAACTGTTTTTT. The V and J genes are TRBV2 and TRBJ1-4, with a tentative D call TRBD1 (6 bases). V was pared by 7 bases and J by 0 bases, with 9 bases between. Germline V CDR1 and CDR2: SNHLY, FYNNEI. The length of the CDR3 is 14 residues. Based on the CDR3 plus reference TRBV2 and TRBJ1-4, the full variable domain is EPEVTQTPSHQVTQMGQEVILRCVPISNHLYFYWYRQILGQKVEFLVSFYNNEISEKSEIFDDQFSVERPDGSNFTLKIRSTKLEDSAMYFCASNDRTTNEKLFFGSGTQLSVL.

V gene TRBV5-1 combines with J gene TRBJ2-2; D remains ambiguous. Trimming took 0 bases from V and 2 from J, leaving 11 bases between them. The CDR3 has 16 amino acids. Germline V lookup: CDR1 SGHRS, CDR2 YFSETQ. The CDR3 is CASSLGPAGNTGELFF. CDR3 nucleotides: TGCGCCAGCAGCTTGGGTCCGGCAGGAAACACCGGGGAGCTGTTTTTT.

This clone came up once. This chain joins TRBV19 and TRBJ2-5; TRBD2 matches at 12 bases. The CDR3 sequence is 19 residues long. Germline values: CDR1 LNHDA, CDR2 SQIVND (reference sequence). V was pared by 0 bases and J by 5 bases, with 13 bases of the junction left unmatched. In DNA, the CDR3 is TGTGCCAGTAGTATAGATCGGGGAACTAGCGGGAGGCGTAAGGAGACCCAGTACTTC. Amino acids: CASSIDRGTSGRRKETQYF.

The genes are TRBV15 and TRBJ1-2; TRBD1 might be the D (6 bases). Trimming pared 0 bases from V and 7 bases from J, leaving 12 bases between. The CDR3 is 14 amino acids. Germline CDR1 reads LNHNV; CDR2 reads YYDKDF (reference sequence). CDR3 residues: CATSRDRGGGGYTF. CDR3 nucleotide sequence: TGTGCCACCAGCAGAGATCGAGGGGGTGGTGGCTACACCTTC.

The chain recombines TRBV5-8 with TRBJ1-5; 9 bases line up with TRBD1. Germline trimming cut 2 bases from V and 6 bases from J; bases unmatched to any gene: 9. This CDR3 has 16 residues. From germline, CDR1 is SGHTS and CDR2 YDEGEE. In DNA form, the CDR3 reads TGTGCCAGCAGCTTTACAATCGGGACAGGGATTCAGCCCCAGCATTTT. Translated, it gives CASSFTIGTGIQPQHF.

The chain recombines TRBV30 with TRBJ2-1; 9 bases are shared with TRBD2. V trimming: 4 bases; J trimming: 4 bases; junction bases outside the gene matches: 11. The CDR3 consists of 16 residues. Germline CDR1 reads GTSNPN; CDR2 reads SVGIG (reference sequence). This CDR3 reads CAWKRALAGQYNEQFF. For the CDR3, the DNA is TGTGCCTGGAAACGGGCTCTAGCGGGACAATACAATGAGCAGTTCTTC.

The rearrangement joins TRBV19 to TRBJ1-4; the D is unclear. The CDR3 length is 14 residues. In germline, CDR1 is LNHDA, CDR2 SQIVND (reference sequence). The germline V and J ends were trimmed by 5 bases and 3 bases, with 10 bases remaining between them. CDR3 loop: CASSEASPNEKLFF. The CDR3 coding sequence is TGTGCCAGTAGTGAGGCCAGCCCTAATGAAAAACTGTTTTTT.